The T cell receptor (beta chain) described here comes from a study of blood T cell repertoires in COVID-19. Study-wide background: Acute and convalescent COVID-19 samples came from the United States, Italy and Spain. In each case, the material was cDNA or gDNA derived from T cells, B-cell-depleted T cells, or PBMCs.

The V and J ends lost 2 bases and 5 bases respectively, with 9 bases between them. Germline-derived CDR1 and CDR2 are SGHNT and YENEEA. CDR3 length: 14 amino acids. Original processing methods: Counts of nucleated cells, estimated from reference gene primer amplification, were obtained. Repertoires were generated with immunoSEQ multiplex PCR, while TCRdb's copy carries only in-frame clones and drops some. V, J and clone size reflect that table, while D and trimming were determined from the DNA. Of about 310,000 clones listed, around 87% are singletons. The chain employs TRBV11-3 and TRBJ2-2; tentatively, D is TRBD1 (6 bases). This TCR derives from a man between 65 and 85 years old with acute or convalescent COVID-19. The specimen was peripheral blood. The CDR3 sequence: CASSLTGYTGELFF. In DNA, the CDR3 is TGTGCCAGCAGCTTAACAGGGTATACCGGGGAGCTGTTTTTT.